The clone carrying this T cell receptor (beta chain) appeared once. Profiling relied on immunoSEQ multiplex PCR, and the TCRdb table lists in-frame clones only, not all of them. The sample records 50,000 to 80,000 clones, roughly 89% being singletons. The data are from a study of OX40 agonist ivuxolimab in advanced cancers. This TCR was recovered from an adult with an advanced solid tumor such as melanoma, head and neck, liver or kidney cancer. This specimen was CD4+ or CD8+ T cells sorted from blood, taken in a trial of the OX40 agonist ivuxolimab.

The CDR3 bases are TGCGCCAGCAGCTTCGCCGCGACAGGGGGCGCGAGAACCGGGGAGCTGTTTTTT. Residues: CASSFAATGGARTGELFF. The chain is built from TRBV5-1 and TRBJ2-2, with 10 bases matching TRBD1. The V gene end was trimmed by 2 bases and the J gene end by 5 bases; junction bases not matched to a gene: 12. Germline-derived CDR1 and CDR2 are SGHRS and YFSETQ. The CDR3 has 18 residues.